This TCR beta chain was captured by sequencing in a study of CD8+ T cells in alopecia areata. Study outcomes and limitations: Shared TCR sequences were less clear between patients than in mice, possibly partly from HLA diversity.

Sequencing templates came from extracted RNA that was reverse transcribed into cDNA. Assay used: immunoSEQ multiplex PCR; TCRdb lists only in-frame clones, some missing. In the table there are 150,000 to 200,000 clones, approximately 57% of which are singletons. The treatment: oral pan-JAK inhibitor, 5-10 mg twice daily. Individuals with alopecia areata gave both lesional scalp punch biopsies and peripheral blood for collection. Per the germline V gene, CDR1 is MNHEY and CDR2 is SVGAGI. V dropped 4 bases and J dropped 6 bases, with 16 bases sitting between them. CDR3 length: 14 amino acids. To note about this clone: Its cognate antigen is unknown.

The rearrangement links TRBV6-5 to TRBJ2-7, with D possibly TRBD1 on 5 matching bases. The sample in question was CD4+ T cells sorted from blood, obtained at week 24, from a patient treated with tofacitinib. The clonotype comes from a human donor with alopecia areata. CDR3: CASSSTLTGPEQYF. The CDR3 nucleotides read TGTGCCAGCAGTTCAACACTTACAGGCCCCGAGCAGTACTTC.